This T cell receptor beta chain was sequenced for a study of blood T cells in healthy people across ages. Primed by a sample-barcoded 5' primer and a J-beta primer mix, a second PCR proceeded for 7 to 11 cycles. One entry per CDR3 protein results from TCRdb running MiXCR on the 5' RACE reads. Here the sample spans 650,000 to 1,000,000 distinct CDR3 sequences, 36% being singletons. The germline gives CDR1 MDHEN, CDR2 SYDVKM. V was cut by 5 bases and J by 0 bases, with 10 bases left in between. The length of the CDR3 is 14 residues. The source of this sequence is a man younger than 30 in good health. Sequences were obtained from blood. The V and J genes are TRBV28 and TRBJ1-1; a weak D match, TRBD1 (5 bases). CDR3 loop: CASSPRQLNTEAFF. The CDR3 nucleotides read TGTGCCAGCAGTCCCCGACAGTTGAACACTGAAGCTTTCTTT.